This TCR beta chain appears in the sequencing data of a study of T-cell memory formation after mild COVID-19. Study in general: Largely, TCR clusters stayed within a single donor. Study-level results: There was no confirmation that second-wave clones peaking on day 37 were SARS-CoV-2 specific. Those CD4+ clones that contracted were mainly in CM and EM (CD8+ ones in EMRA).

With 1 base removed from V and 8 bases from J, the gap between germline ends came to 4 bases. Germline loops: CDR1 DFQATT, CDR2 SNEGSKA (reference sequence). This CDR3 has 10 amino acids. Constant-segment primers were used for 5'RACE, and the resulting TCR alpha and TCR beta cDNA libraries carried sample barcodes and UMIs. MiXCR was run by TCRdb on the 5' RACE reads, yielding one entry per CDR3 protein. Of under 550,000 distinct CDR3 sequences listed, about 18% are singletons. This clonotype was counted only a few times. Its antigen remains unknown. Sequencing used PBMCs or a T cell subset sorted from them (not recorded which). The chain combines TRBV20-1 with TRBJ2-3; D is unresolved. This TCR derives from an adult woman who had mild COVID-19 (a few samples of this study predate the infection). Cell type and time point are not known. The DNA for the CDR3 is TGCAGTGCTAGAGCCGGTACGCAGTATTTT. Its protein product is CSARAGTQYF.